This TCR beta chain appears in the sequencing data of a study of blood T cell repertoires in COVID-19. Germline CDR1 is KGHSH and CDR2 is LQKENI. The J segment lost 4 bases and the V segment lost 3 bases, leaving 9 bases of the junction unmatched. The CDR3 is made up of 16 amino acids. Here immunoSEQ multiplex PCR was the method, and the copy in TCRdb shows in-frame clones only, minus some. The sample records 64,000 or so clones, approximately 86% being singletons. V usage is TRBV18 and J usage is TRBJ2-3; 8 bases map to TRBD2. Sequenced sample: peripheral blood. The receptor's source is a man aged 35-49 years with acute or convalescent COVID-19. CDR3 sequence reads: CASSPVSGGGADTQYF. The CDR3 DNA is TGTGCCAGCTCACCGGTCAGCGGGGGTGGGGCAGATACGCAGTATTTT.